The 20 T cell receptor beta chains below all came from one sample that was sequenced in a study of T-cell memory formation after mild COVID-19. MiXCR was run by TCRdb on the 5' RACE reads, yielding one entry per CDR3 protein. The table lists about 180,000 distinct CDR3 sequences, less than 20% of them singletons. Sequencing used PBMCs or a T cell subset sorted from them (not recorded which). The receptor source for this set is a man aged 18 to 30 who had mild COVID-19 (a few samples of this study predate the infection). Cell type and time point are not known.

This clonotype was counted between two and nine times. This chain joins TRBV6-6 and TRBJ1-3; D ambiguous. The CDR3 extends over 16 amino acids. Trimming took off 2 bases at V and 0 bases at J, with 11 bases between the two ends. The germline CDR1 and CDR2 sequences are MNHNY and SVGAGI (reference sequence). The CDR3 loop is CASSYAQSASGNTIYF. The CDR3 nucleotides read TGTGCCAGCAGTTACGCACAGTCTGCCTCTGGAAACACCATATATTTT.

This clonotype was observed a handful of times. The rearrangement uses TRBV6-5 and TRBJ1-2; D is unclear. The CDR3 spans 13 residues. V was cut by 2 bases and J by 9 bases, with 13 bases left in between. Germline assignment: CDR1 MNHEY and CDR2 SVGAGI. The CDR3 region has the DNA TGTGCCAGCAGTTACATTGGACGGCCTAGCTACACCTTC. Encoded protein: CASSYIGRPSYTF.

The chain recombines TRBV7-6 with TRBJ1-3; perhaps TRBD1 as D (5 bases). This CDR3 has 17 residues. Germline lookup yields CDR1 SGHVS and CDR2 FNYEAQ. The ends were cut back, 2 bases at V and 0 bases at J, with 14 bases in the middle. The CDR3 spells CASSLSGTPSSGNTIYF. The CDR3 bases are TGTGCCAGCAGCTTATCCGGGACGCCGAGCTCTGGAAACACCATATATTTT.

The chain uses TRBV5-1 and TRBJ2-3; a possible D gene is TRBD1 (6 bases). Per the germline V gene, CDR1 is SGHRS and CDR2 is YFSETQ. The CDR3 loop spans 16 amino acids. V lost 5 bases to trimming and J lost 3 bases, with 19 bases between them. The CDR3 protein is CASRHLSRGRTDTQYF. CDR3 DNA: TGCGCCAGCAGACATCTCTCCAGGGGTCGGACAGATACGCAGTATTTT.

The chain has TRBV4-2 and TRBJ2-4; TRBD1 matches 7 bases. The CDR3 spans 15 residues. V gave up 4 bases and J gave up 5 bases; unmatched junction bases: 8. Germline loops: CDR1 LGHNA, CDR2 YNFKEQ. The CDR3, as DNA: TGTGCCAGCAGCCCCGGGACAGTGGGGGAAAACATTCAGTACTTC. Translated: CASSPGTVGENIQYF.

There are many counts of this clonotype. V is TRBV12-3 or TRBV12-4 and J is TRBJ1-2; a weak D match, TRBD1 (6 bases). The CDR3 length is 15 residues. Trimming removed 6 bases from V and 5 bases from J, with 19 bases in between. The CDR3 DNA is TGTGCCAGCAGCGCGCGGGACACTGAAAAGTATGGCTACACCTTC. Its protein is CASSARDTEKYGYTF.

This clonotype was recorded once. The genes are TRBV2 and TRBJ2-7; D uncertain. With 1 base removed from V and 6 bases from J, the gap between germline ends came to 16 bases. Germline lookup yields CDR1 SNHLY and CDR2 FYNNEI. The CDR3 loop spans 15 amino acids. CDR3 amino acids: CASSEGSVRSGEQYV. The CDR3 coding sequence is TGTGCCAGCAGTGAAGGATCTGTCCGCTCCGGCGAGCAGTACGTC.

The chain combines TRBV12-3 or TRBV12-4 with TRBJ2-5; 9 bases map to TRBD1. The CDR3 extends over 16 amino acids. Trimming took 5 bases from V and 4 from J; bases not matched to a gene: 11. This CDR3 is CASSRGTGRFRETQYF. As DNA, the CDR3 is TGTGCCAGCAGTCGCGGGACAGGGAGGTTTCGAGAGACCCAGTACTTC.

The genes are TRBV4-1 and TRBJ2-5; no definite D call. The CDR3 runs to 13 residues. Germline V lookup: CDR1 MGHRA, CDR2 YSYEKL. Trimming left V 4 bases short and J 5 bases short, with 11 bases between. CDR3 sequence: CASSPPFAETQYF. CDR3 sequence (DNA): TGCGCCAGCAGCCCGCCATTTGCGGAGACCCAGTACTTC.

V gene TRBV18 combines with J gene TRBJ2-7; the match to TRBD1 covers 8 bases. The V and J ends lost 2 bases and 3 bases, in that order; junction bases with no gene match: 6. This CDR3 comprises 15 residues. Germline V gives CDR1 KGHSH, CDR2 LQKENI. The CDR3 is CASSPSGQGGYEQYF. In DNA form, the CDR3 reads TGTGCCAGCTCACCATCCGGACAGGGTGGCTACGAGCAGTACTTC.

This clonotype turned up a few times. The chain is built from TRBV20-1 and TRBJ2-7; 13 nucleotides agree with TRBD2. Germline V gene sequence: CDR1 DFQATT, CDR2 SNEGSKA (reference sequence). CDR3 length equals 14 residues. Trimming at V came to 3 bases and at J to 3 bases, leaving 2 bases not matched to a gene. The CDR3 DNA reads TGCAGTGCTAGGGGACTAGCGGGAAACTACGAGCAGTACTTC. Translating gives CSARGLAGNYEQYF.

This clonotype was counted at least ten times. The CDR3 is CASSLTGAYNEQFF. The CDR3 DNA follows: TGCGCCAGCAGCTTAACAGGTGCCTACAATGAGCAGTTCTTC. This chain uses TRBV5-1 with TRBJ2-1, with a weak D call TRBD1 (5 bases). The CDR3 runs 14 residues. From germline, CDR1 is SGHRS and CDR2 YFSETQ. V lost 2 bases and J lost 2, with 8 bases in between.

This clonotype showed up just a few times. The V gene is TRBV20-1, the J gene TRBJ2-5; D ambiguous. The germline V and J ends were trimmed by 0 bases and 5 bases, with 7 bases remaining between them. This CDR3 spans 12 amino acids. Germline values: CDR1 DFQATT, CDR2 SNEGSKA (reference sequence). In DNA form, the CDR3 reads TGCAGTGCTAGAGATCTCGGGGAGACCCAGTACTTC. It codes for CSARDLGETQYF.

This clonotype was counted only a few times. This chain uses TRBV5-5 with TRBJ1-5, with D hard to call. Germline CDR1 and CDR2: SGHKS and YYEKEE (reference sequence). The CDR3 is 14 amino acids. The V gene lost 4 bases and the J gene lost 2 bases, with 10 bases spanning the gap. CDR3 DNA sequence: TGTGCCAGCAGCGTCAGGTCTGGCAATCAGCCCCAGCATTTT. It translates to CASSVRSGNQPQHF.

This clonotype was seen a few times. This rearrangement joins TRBV6-1 to TRBJ1-5; tentatively, D is TRBD1 (6 bases). The germline V gene encodes CDR1 MNHNS and CDR2 SASEGT. The CDR3 extends over 13 amino acids. Trimming took off 6 bases at V and 7 bases at J, with 13 bases between the two ends. CDR3 in DNA: TGTGCCAGCAGGGACACAGGGCAACAGCCCCAGCATTTT. Encoded protein: CASRDTGQQPQHF.

This clonotype was seen a handful of times. The rearrangement joins TRBV24-1 to TRBJ2-5; either TRBD1 or TRBD2 may supply D (5 bases each). Trimming took off 11 bases at V and 2 bases at J, with 11 bases between the two ends. The CDR3 has 12 amino acids. Germline CDR1 and CDR2: KGHDR and SFDVKD. In DNA form, the CDR3 reads TGTGCCATTGGGACGGTACAAGAGACCCAGTACTTC. Amino acid sequence: CAIGTVQETQYF.

The V call is TRBV6-5, the J call TRBJ2-7, with TRBD1 matching 7 bases. The germline V gene encodes CDR1 MNHEY and CDR2 SVGAGI. The J segment lost 2 bases and the V segment lost 5 bases, leaving 9 bases of the junction unmatched. The CDR3 totals 15 residues. The CDR3 sequence: CASSARDRDTYEQYF. DNA of the CDR3: TGTGCCAGCAGTGCCCGGGACAGAGATACCTACGAGCAGTACTTC.

This clonotype was detected ten times or more. The chain has TRBV3-1 and TRBJ2-7; weak D call: TRBD2 (6 bases). The CDR3 spans 16 residues. CDR1 is LGHDT, CDR2 YNNKEL, per germline (reference sequence). Trimming pared 1 base from V and 2 bases from J, leaving 15 bases between. The CDR3 spells CASSQAHAGGAYEQYF. The CDR3 bases are TGTGCCAGCAGCCAAGCCCATGCTGGAGGGGCCTACGAGCAGTACTTC.

This chain links TRBV28 with TRBJ2-2; D not resolved. CDR1 is MDHEN, CDR2 SYDVKM, per germline. This CDR3 region has 12 residues. Trimming removed 5 bases from V and 6 bases from J, with 7 bases in between. The CDR3: CASSPRPGELFF. CDR3 coding DNA: TGTGCCAGCAGTCCCAGACCCGGGGAGCTGTTTTTT.

The chain combines TRBV12-3 or TRBV12-4 with TRBJ2-3; 11 nucleotides line up with TRBD2. V gave up 6 bases and J gave up 10 bases; unmatched junction bases: 9. The length of the CDR3 is 14 residues. CDR3 in amino acids: CASRLAGAPTAQYF. The DNA for the CDR3 is TGTGCCAGCAGACTAGCGGGGGCCCCGACAGCGCAGTATTTT.